These T cell receptor beta chains were read from a single sample in a study of T cells in localized non-small cell lung cancer. Measured with immunoSEQ multiplex PCR; TCRdb has only the in-frame clones, and not every one. The repertoire consists of 55,000 to 65,000 clones, with around nine tenths occurring once and the leading ten covering roughly 21%. The specimen was peripheral blood, collected before any cancer treatment. The source is a man aged 40-75 years with stage I squamous cell lung carcinoma. Each CDR3 is given with its conserved first and last residue. The order of the fields is clone size, D gene, V gene, J gene, CDR3 DNA, CDR3 protein. The D gene is left open where the match is weak. The size entry is marked missing in some rows and otherwise reads once, few, many or a size class.

once,-,TRBV7-2,TRBJ1-2,TGTGCCAGCAGCTTAGACCCGGGTGGCTACACCTTC,CASSLDPGGYTF
-,TRBD2,TRBV6-4,TRBJ2-3,TGTGCCAGCAGTGTGGCTAGCGGGGGCCTCACAGATACGCAGTATTTT,CASSVASGGLTDTQYF
-,-,TRBV7-9,TRBJ2-7,TGTGCCAGCAGCTTATATTTATCGACCCGCCAAGGCTACGAGCAGTACTTC,CASSLYLSTRQGYEQYF
-,-,TRBV4-3,TRBJ1-4,TGCGCCAGCAGCCCGCAGGGCAGCCGGACTGAAAAACTGTTTTTT,CASSPQGSRTEKLFF
few,-,TRBV6-6,TRBJ2-7,TGTGCCAGCAGTTACTCGACAGGCCCCGAGCAGTACTTC,CASSYSTGPEQYF
-,TRBD1,TRBV10-3,TRBJ1-1,TGTGCCATCAGGGCCTCAAATCCGGGACAGGGGGCAGGTTTGGGCACTGAAGCTTTCTTT,CAIRASNPGQGAGLGTEAFF
-,-,TRBV19,TRBJ2-7,TGTGCCAGTAGTTTTGATCGGGCGTCCCGCGAGCAGTACTTC,CASSFDRASREQYF
few,-,TRBV30,TRBJ2-5,TGTGCCTGGAGTGTACCTCGGGAGACCCAGTACTTC,CAWSVPRETQYF
-,-,TRBV6-1,TRBJ1-1,TGTGCCAGCAGTGAAGCTACAGCTTATGAAGCTTTCTTT,CASSEATAYEAFF
-,-,TRBV11-3,TRBJ2-5,TGTGCCAGCAGCTTGGGTCAGGGGGAGGCAGAGACCCAGTACTTC,CASSLGQGEAETQYF
once,-,TRBV6-5,TRBJ1-1,TGTGCCAGCAGTCCCACAGGGCGGGAAGCTTTCTTT,CASSPTGREAFF
-,-,TRBV10-1,TRBJ2-7,TGCGCCAGCAGTGAGGGGGGGGCCAAGAATTCCTACGAGCAGTACTTC,CASSEGGAKNSYEQYF
few,-,TRBV7-8,TRBJ2-1,TGTGCCAGCAGCTTAGGCCAGGGCAGAACCTACAATGAGCAGTTCTTC,CASSLGQGRTYNEQFF
once,-,TRBV19,TRBJ2-7,TGTGCCAGTAGTATTTCACCCTACGAGCAGTACTTC,CASSISPYEQYF
-,-,TRBV7-3,TRBJ2-1,TGTGCCAGCAGCTCCTGGGAGGGGACAGATTACAATGAGCAGTTCTTC,CASSSWEGTDYNEQFF
-,-,TRBV7-9,TRBJ1-2,TGTGCCAGCAGCTTGCCGGGACCTAACTATGGCTACACCTTC,CASSLPGPNYGYTF
-,-,TRBV19,TRBJ2-5,TGTGCCAGTAATAGCGTGGGCGAGACCCAGTACTTC,CASNSVGETQYF
-,-,TRBV27,TRBJ2-7,TGTGCCAGCAGTTCAGGGACTCCGCCCCACGAGCAGTACTTC,CASSSGTPPHEQYF
once,-,TRBV28,TRBJ1-2,TGTGCCAGCAGTTCGCTGACAGCTAACTATGGCTACACCTTC,CASSSLTANYGYTF
once,TRBD2,TRBV5-1,TRBJ2-1,TGCGCCAGCAGCTTGGACACTAGCGGGGCAGGGGGAGAGCAGTTCTTC,CASSLDTSGAGGEQFF
-,TRBD1,TRBV5-4,TRBJ2-5,TGTGCCAGCAGCCTAGGACAGGGGGAGACCCAGTACTTC,CASSLGQGETQYF
-,TRBD1,TRBV28,TRBJ1-2,TGTGCCAGTACCAGGGGGAACTATGGCTACACCTTC,CASTRGNYGYTF
-,-,TRBV7-2,TRBJ2-5,TGTGCCAGCAGCACTTACAGGCTCCCAGAGACCCAGTACTTC,CASSTYRLPETQYF
-,-,TRBV19,TRBJ2-7,TGTGCCAGTAGAAGAGCGGAAAGCTCCTACGAGCAGTACTTC,CASRRAESSYEQYF
few,-,TRBV19,TRBJ2-1,TGTGCCAGTAGTATCGGAGCGCTCGAGCACAATGAGCAGTTCTTC,CASSIGALEHNEQFF
-,-,TRBV29-1,TRBJ2-7,TGCAGCGTTGATGAAGGGGTAGACGAGCAGTACTTC,CSVDEGVDEQYF
-,-,TRBV7-2,TRBJ2-5,TGTGCCAGCAGCTTAGATAGGGCTGAAGAGACCCAGTACTTC,CASSLDRAEETQYF
-,-,TRBV6-5,TRBJ2-7,TGTGCCAGCAGTCCTCGTGGCTACGAGCAGTACTTC,CASSPRGYEQYF
-,TRBD1,TRBV7-8,TRBJ2-1,TGTGCCAGCAGCGGCTTTTTACGGGGAACAGGGGGCCTTAGCTCCTACAATGAGCAGTTCTTC,CASSGFLRGTGGLSSYNEQFF
-,-,TRBV29-1,TRBJ1-2,TGCAGCGTTAAATCCTACTATGGCTACACCTTC,CSVKSYYGYTF
-,TRBD1,TRBV2,TRBJ1-1,TGTGCCAGCAGGGCAGGGGGCCTATCGACTGAAGCTTTCTTT,CASRAGGLSTEAFF
-,-,TRBV19,TRBJ2-6,TGTGCCAGTTCATCCGCAGGGGCGCTGGGGGCCAACGTCCTGACTTTC,CASSSAGALGANVLTF
-,TRBD1,TRBV7-9,TRBJ1-2,TGTGCCAGCAGCTCTTCTCAGGGGGACAGGGGGCTCAACACCTTC,CASSSSQGDRGLNTF
-,TRBD2,TRBV12-5,TRBJ2-3,TGTGCTAGTGGTTTGACCCCCGACGGTACTAGCGGCACAGATACGCAGTATTTT,CASGLTPDGTSGTDTQYF
few,-,TRBV5-4,TRBJ2-2,TGTGCCAGCAGCTTGGGAGGAGGGGGTAGGGTGACGAACACCGGGGAGCTGTTTTTT,CASSLGGGGRVTNTGELFF
-,TRBD2,TRBV7-2,TRBJ2-3,TGTGCCAGCAGCTTAGAGCGACTAGCCGGCACAGATACGCAGTATTTT,CASSLERLAGTDTQYF
-,TRBD2,TRBV11-2,TRBJ2-1,TGTGCCAGCAGCTTCCAGCGGGAGGGCCGGAAGGGTGAGCAGTTCTTC,CASSFQREGRKGEQFF
-,TRBD2,TRBV10-3,TRBJ2-2,TGTGCCATCAGTGGGGGACTGACTAGCGGGAAGACCGGGGAGCTGTTTTTT,CAISGGLTSGKTGELFF
-,-,TRBV10-3,TRBJ1-1,TGTGCCATCAGTGAGGGATATGCCAGGGGTCATACTGAAGCTTTCTTT,CAISEGYARGHTEAFF
-,TRBD2,TRBV9,TRBJ2-4,TGTGCCAGCAGCCCATTAGCGGGAGCCAAAAACATTCAGTACTTC,CASSPLAGAKNIQYF
-,TRBD1,TRBV27,TRBJ2-7,TGTGCCAGCTCAACAGGGGCCTGGTTCGAGCAGTACTTC,CASSTGAWFEQYF